Presented here are 3 T cell receptor beta chains from one specimen sequenced in a study of T cells in Graves' hyperthyroidism and ophthalmopathy. RNA transcripts gave rise to amplified TCR beta CDR3 regions. During a first-round RT-PCR of the TCR CDR3, the HTBI primer set was used. TCRdb fed the multiplex PCR reads into MiXCR, producing one record per CDR3 protein. This sample has roughly 500,000 distinct CDR3 sequences, with around 15% found just once. The sequenced material came from blood. The receptors were sampled from a woman aged 25 to 39 with Graves' ophthalmopathy.

The V call is TRBV6-1, the J call TRBJ2-1, with D maybe TRBD2 (6 bases). V lost 6 bases to trimming and J lost 6 bases, with 12 bases between them. Looked up from germline, CDR1 is MNHNS and CDR2 is SASEGT. The CDR3 is 13 amino acids. In DNA, the CDR3 is TGTGCCAGCAGCCCGGGACTGCGCAATGAGCAGTTCTTC. It translates to CASSPGLRNEQFF.

This chain links TRBV19 with TRBJ2-5, with D perhaps matching TRBD2 (5 bases). Trimming pared 3 bases from V and 10 bases from J, leaving 18 bases between. The CDR3 covers 14 residues. Germline V gives CDR1 LNHDA, CDR2 SQIVND (reference sequence). For the CDR3, the DNA is TGTGCCAGTAGTATTGGGCCAGGAGAAGGAGGCCAGTACTTC. Its translation: CASSIGPGEGGQYF.

This clonotype was recorded at least ten times. The rearrangement joins TRBV28 to TRBJ2-1; TRBD1 matches at 9 bases. V trimming: 6 bases; J trimming: 4 bases; junction bases outside the gene matches: 7. CDR3 length: 15 amino acids. From germline, CDR1 is MDHEN and CDR2 SYDVKM. CDR3 sequence: CASRWGQGQYNEQFF. CDR3 in DNA: TGTGCCAGCAGATGGGGACAGGGTCAGTACAATGAGCAGTTCTTC.